Sequencing of this TCR beta chain was carried out in a study of blood T cells in healthy people across ages. General study points: Per million T cells, TCR beta diversity dropped roughly linearly as age increased.

The authors ran a second PCR of about 6 to 11 cycles using a sample-barcoded 5' primer and a J-beta primer mix. Each CDR3 protein is one row after TCRdb ran MiXCR on the 5' RACE reads. Of around 2 million distinct CDR3 sequences listed, 30% to 40% were seen once; the top ten hold under 25%. Donors ranged from about 6 to 90 years old and were healthy Caucasians in Russia. In its sample, this clonotype was seen many times. Its matching antigen is unknown. Germline CDR1 reads MNHEY; CDR2 reads SVGAGI. Trimming removed 4 bases at V and 7 bases at J, with 20 bases between. This CDR3 has 15 amino acids. The source of this sequence is a human donor in good health. The chain couples TRBV6-5 to TRBJ2-7; tentatively, D is TRBD1 (5 bases). Sequenced input: blood. The CDR3 loop reads CASSFDAGMLWEQYF. The CDR3 region has the DNA TGTGCCAGCAGTTTCGACGCAGGGATGTTATGGGAGCAGTACTTC.